The 2 T cell receptor beta chains presented below share a single source sample, sequenced in a study of technical replicates of blood from four donors. Sequenced by immunoSEQ multiplex PCR; TCRdb stores in-frame clones only, minus some. The table has approximately 49,000 clones, 92% seen once; the top ten hold 3% to 5%. The specimen sequenced was PBMCs. These receptors were taken from a human donor in good health. Some clones in this sample may be carry-over from other donors' samples.

The chain employs TRBV7-8 and TRBJ2-7, with 7 bases aligning to TRBD1. CDR1 is SGHVS, CDR2 FQNEAQ, per germline. V trimming: 2 bases; J trimming: 2 bases; junction bases outside the gene matches: 3. The CDR3 covers 14 residues. CDR3 amino acids: CASSLMGQTYEQYF. CDR3 coding DNA: TGTGCCAGCAGCTTAATGGGACAGACCTACGAGCAGTACTTC.

The V gene is TRBV9, the J gene TRBJ2-3; 12 nucleotides agree with TRBD2. Losses at the gene ends were 2 bases for V and 6 bases for J; bases not matched to a gene: 1. Germline CDR1 and CDR2: SGDLS and YYNGEE. There are 14 residues in the CDR3. The DNA for the CDR3 is TGTGCCAGCAGCGTGACTAGCGGGAGTGATACGCAGTATTTT. Its protein product is CASSVTSGSDTQYF. Together with reference TRBV9 and TRBJ2-3, the CDR3 gives the full variable domain: DSGVTQTPKHLITATGQRVTLRCSPRSGDLSVYWYQQSLDQGLQFLIQYYNGEERAKGNILERFSAQQFPDLHSELNLSSLELGDSALYFCASSVTSGSDTQYFGPGTRLTVL.